One sample yielded the 5 T cell receptor beta chains listed below, sequenced in a study of blood T cell repertoires in COVID-19. This table comes from immunoSEQ multiplex PCR, and its TCRdb copy is limited to in-frame clones, with some not included. Seen here are 95,000 to 150,000 clones, just over 70% observed once, and the top ten hold roughly 0.86%. The specimen sequenced was peripheral blood. The receptor set was obtained from a human donor with acute or convalescent COVID-19. The donor label of this sample is uncertain.

This clone occurred a few times. CDR3 DNA: TGTGCCAGCAGCCCGGGACAGGGGGGGGAAAAACTGTTTTTT. Protein: CASSPGQGGEKLFF. The V and J genes are TRBV9 and TRBJ1-4, with 11 bases matching TRBD1. Germline V lookup: CDR1 SGDLS, CDR2 YYNGEE. The J segment lost 8 bases and the V segment lost 4 bases, leaving 4 bases of the junction unmatched. This CDR3 comprises 14 residues.

The chain uses TRBV7-9 and TRBJ2-5; 10 bases are shared with TRBD2. The CDR3 consists of 15 residues. CDR1 is SEHNR, CDR2 FQNEAQ, per germline (reference sequence). V lost 1 base, J lost 5 bases, and 4 bases stayed unmatched. CDR3 sequence: CASSLGAGGLETQYF. As DNA, the CDR3 is TGTGCCAGCAGCTTAGGAGCGGGGGGGCTGGAGACCCAGTACTTC. Using reference TRBV7-9 and TRBJ2-5 for the parts outside the CDR3, the full variable domain is DTGVSQNPRHKITKRGQNVTFRCDPISEHNRLYWYRQTLGQGPEFLTYFQNEAQLEKSRLLSDRFSAERPKGSFSTLEIQRTEQGDSAMYLCASSLGAGGLETQYFGPGTRLLVL.

The chain combines TRBV28 with TRBJ1-2, with D possibly TRBD1 on 5 matching bases. Trimming removed 2 bases from V and 5 bases from J, with 9 bases in between. The V gene's germline CDR1 is MDHEN and CDR2 SYDVKM. This CDR3 is built from 13 residues. CDR3 region: CASSLRTFYGYTF. CDR3 in DNA: TGTGCCAGCAGTTTACGGACATTTTATGGCTACACCTTC.

A remark on this clone: Other DNA sequences from this sample encode an identical CDR3 as well. The V and J genes are TRBV7-8 and TRBJ1-2, with 9 nucleotides matching TRBD1. CDR3 length: 16 amino acids. Germline V gene lookup returns CDR1 SGHVS and CDR2 FQNEAQ. J was trimmed by 4 bases and V by 2 bases; bases with no gene match: 8. The CDR3 DNA reads TGTGCCAGCAGCTTATGGGGACAGGGAGCCCGCTATGGCTACACCTTC. As protein: CASSLWGQGARYGYTF.

This clone appeared a few times. The J gene is TRBJ2-3, the V gene TRBV6-1, with 11 bases identical to TRBD2. V lost 4 bases to trimming and J lost 5 bases; unmatched junction nucleotides: 8. The CDR3 is 16 residues long. Germline V gene sequence: CDR1 MNHNS, CDR2 SASEGT. CDR3 sequence: CASSVYSGGAGDTQYF. The CDR3 nucleotides are TGTGCCAGCAGTGTTTATAGCGGGGGGGCGGGAGATACGCAGTATTTT.